This TCR beta chain stems from a study of cytomegalovirus exposure and HLA in healthy donors (dated by TCRdb to about 2017). About the study as a whole: In an earlier analysis of roughly 500 of the donors, 250 to 350 Gb of sequence data and roughly 100 million unique TCR beta sequences from about 179 million T cells were reported. An early release covering 500 to 750 HLA-typed donors comprised roughly 300 gigabases of sequencing data and around 80 million unique TCR sequences. The genetic ancestry cluster associated with self-reported Caucasian donors included 81% of the roughly 390 genotyped donors. The study was designed to test whether signatures of past pathogen exposure could be identified by cataloging public T cell receptors. The T cell repertoires of 550 to 850 subjects were profiled by immunosequencing and related to cytomegalovirus serostatus. Besides the first cohort of some 670 subjects, a separate validation cohort made up of 120 different subjects was used. To predict cytomegalovirus infection status, the study brought together high-throughput TCR immunosequencing, statistical association of individual TCRs with disease status, and machine learning. A later analysis re-analyzed previously published TCR beta repertoires from 666 donors and added high-resolution HLA genotyping to study TCR occurrence patterns. Rather than drawing on any new phenotypic data, the later analysis identified candidate immune exposures from TCR beta sequences and the way those sequences occurred across donors. An earlier analysis of some 500 of the donors applied high-throughput TCR beta sequencing to assess whether each TCR beta V gene segment acted as functional or pseudogenic. Donor age, sex, ethnicity and CMV serostatus were compiled alongside the repertoire data. A later genetic analysis took genome-wide SNP genotypes for about 55% of the roughly 670 donors and used that subset as a discovery cohort. Every discovery cohort repertoire had been produced on one sequencing platform. HLA typing included class I and class II loci at four-digit resolution. Typing coverage differed by locus: A, B, C, DRB1 and DQB1 were typed in roughly 629-640 donors, DQA1 in about 500, DPA1 in around 610, and DPB1 in roughly 470. Because of strong linkage in the cohort, 5 or 6 DR-DQ haplotypes were treated as single units for association and clustering. Among under 450 genotyped donors of the cohort, an average of roughly 240,000 unique TCR beta nucleotide sequences were sequenced per donor, roughly 18% of them non-productive. General conclusions and limits of the study: Because some donors lacked HLA typing at each locus, the association tests relied only on the typed subset. A cluster of highly shared sequence variants was judged likely to be a technical artifact of the sequencing pipeline. According to a later genetic analysis, donors in an Asian-associated ancestry cluster had fewer N-insertions in productive TCRs than the roughly 670-donor mean. The classifier was reported to diagnose cytomegalovirus status with high specificity and sensitivity in both the original and validation cohorts. In an earlier analysis of roughly 500 of the donors, most TCR beta V segments appeared in productive rearrangements about 87% or about 30% of the time, broadly matching IMGT annotations. Linkage disequilibrium might explain the correlated functional status among segregating V segments, but an unknown experimental factor could not be excluded. The authors suggested that the approach could potentially be generalized to other disease states and immunological phenotypes. A later analysis found that TCR association rates varied across HLA loci, with DRB1 alleles showing the most associated TCRs and HLA-C alleles the fewest. The only immune exposure information available for the cohort was CMV serostatus. Most TCR sequences were observed very rarely across donors, whereas some public TCRs were present in many individuals. A further reported finding was that TCR beta sequences accurately predicted the HLA-A and HLA-B alleles for most subjects in the first cohort. When HLA alleles, especially DR and DQ, strongly co-occurred, attributing TCR associations to individual alleles was difficult. In vitro tests confirmed that a few of the cytomegalovirus-associated TCR beta chains recognize cytomegalovirus antigens. A later analysis found that most CMV-associated TCR beta chains appeared HLA-restricted, with HLA associations seemingly driven largely by CMV exposure. According to a later analysis, parvovirus B19, influenza, CMV and Epstein-Barr virus appeared linked to several top co-occurrence clusters. An association between a missense DCLRE1C variant and V-gene and J-gene trimming of TCR beta chains was found in a later genetic analysis and replicated in an independent cohort. A total of fewer than 200 TCR beta chains were listed by the study as associated with cytomegalovirus. Because counts were too low, seventeen rarely observed V segments, including chromosome 9 orphons, were left out of the earlier analysis of roughly 600 of the donors. Specific HLA alleles were associated with over 15,000 TCR beta sequences at a false discovery rate of 0.05 in a later analysis. Only TCR beta chains were sequenced in this cohort, and the absence of alpha or paired-chain data limited detectable features. A later analysis found that HLA-associated TCR beta chains were more clonally expanded and had lower generation probabilities than equally common non-associated chains. Because the 87-base-pair reads could not distinguish some IMGT-functional V segments, including TRBV6-2 and TRBV6-3, those segments were excluded. Sequencing depth was assumed to be roughly uniform across donors in the presence/absence analyses, though that assumption may not hold.

At the junction V is shortened by 4 bases and J by 3 bases, with 11 bases in between. The CDR3 holds 14 amino acids from the cysteine to the phenylalanine. Solely the CDR3 DNA is kept, with 42 bases framed from the first base. The germline V gene sets CDR1 to SGDLS and CDR2 to YYNGEE. The cohort comprised approximately 700 healthy bone marrow donors. At the time of sampling, every cohort member was nominally healthy, though immune exposures that went unrecorded were likely present. The donor tested CMV seronegative and was one of the 352 seronegative cohort members. A peripheral blood sample was provided by each donor, and peripheral blood mononuclear cells were used for TCR beta sequencing. The Qiagen DNeasy Blood Extraction Kit was used to extract genomic DNA from the blood cell samples. Library preparation was by the immunoSEQ multiplex PCR assay. The multiplex PCR relied on a mix of 60 forward primers for TCR Vbeta segments and 13 reverse primers for TCR Jbeta segments. Amplification of the CDR3 region of rearranged TCR beta genes was performed with a multiplex PCR assay on genomic DNA. The amplified TCR beta libraries were sequenced on the Illumina HiSeq System as 87-base-pair reads. Processing in the source paper ran as follows. A later analysis counted about 76 million unique TCR beta chains across the 600 to 850 repertoires, and some 11 million of these chains were shared by at least two donors. A nearest-neighbor algorithm error-corrected the raw reads and collapsed the reads into unique sequences, merging closely related sequences to remove PCR and sequencing errors. To assign V, D and J gene segments, CDR3 sequences were aligned to IMGT reference sequences. For a sequence to be retained, at least a six-nucleotide match to both a V gene segment and a J gene segment was required. A rearrangement was called productive if the CDR3 had no stop codons and remained in frame with V and J, and every other rearrangement was called non-productive. CDR3 was defined according to IMGT convention as the region running from the second conserved V-encoded cysteine to the conserved J-encoded phenylalanine. In an earlier analysis of roughly 610 of the donors, sequences lacking an unambiguous match to a single V gene segment were excluded. In an earlier analysis of several hundred of the donors, V segments were called functional above 56.7% productive rearrangements and were called segregating when the between-donor standard deviation exceeded 5%. A statistical classification framework was built to diagnose cytomegalovirus status from the catalog of TCR beta chain sequences. In a later analysis, TCR nucleotide sequences were compared against IMGT/GENE-DB human TR gene sequences so that V and J genes could be assigned. The TCRdist pipeline was used in a later analysis to assign CDR3 sequences and most-parsimonious VDJ recombination scenarios. In a later analysis, every TCR beta chain was defined by the combination of its CDR3 amino acid sequence and its V-gene family, and reads without a unique V-gene family were dropped. In a later analysis, nearly 600 highly shared, low-generation-probability nucleotide sequences were removed to address suspected cross-contamination and a sequencing artifact. In a later analysis, a clonal expansion index was calculated for each public chain from normalized within-repertoire ranks of inferred template counts. In a later analysis, generation probabilities were computed using a VDJ recombination model fitted to out-of-frame rearrangements, and the results were checked against IGoR. In a later analysis, TCR-TCR, TCR-HLA and TCR-CMV co-occurrence was scored with hypergeometric tests, and a repertoire-size bias correction was applied to TCR pairs. In a later analysis, false discovery rates were estimated by permuting HLA or CMV assignments 20 times. In a later analysis, co-occurring TCRs were grouped with DBSCAN, and TCRdist sequence similarity was added when clustering was performed within HLA-allele-positive subsets. Repertoires with fewer than 30,000 or more than 120,000 public chains were left out of co-occurrence clustering, as were a few repertoires with anomalous nucleotide sharing. TCRdb holds this immuneACCESS table with in-frame rearrangements only. Some clones are missing; in checked studies, unresolved V genes explain under half, and the rest has no known cause. V and J calls plus clone size are reproduced from that table; the DNA served to infer D and trimming. The sample yields 120,000 or so clones; 80% were counted once. 1% of the sample is in the top ten clones.

Note on this clone: No antigen is known for it. Nothing much larger sits one base from this clone, and base qualities are not available.

The rearranged chain carries TRBV9 and TRBJ1-3; possibly the D gene is TRBD1, per 6 matching bases. This clonotype was obtained from a middle-aged man in good health and CMV-seronegative. Sequenced sample: PBMCs. The nucleotide sequence is TGTGCCAGCAGCTCACAGGGTATTGGAAACACCATATATTTT. It translates as CASSSQGIGNTIYF.